A selection of T cell receptor beta chains follows, all from one sample in a study of OX40 agonist ivuxolimab in advanced cancers. TCRdb's copy holds only in-frame clones and misses some; the assay was immunoSEQ multiplex PCR. The sample carries 45,000 to 55,000 clones, roughly 80% recorded once. The sequencing used CD4+ or CD8+ T cells sorted from blood, collected in a trial of the OX40 agonist ivuxolimab. The receptors were gathered from an adult with an advanced solid tumor such as melanoma, head and neck, liver or kidney cancer. CDR3s include the opening cysteine and the closing phenylalanine or tryptophan. The order of the fields is V gene, D gene, J gene, CDR3 protein. A D gene is named only where the DNA matches it firmly.

V gene: TRBV7-3; D gene: TRBD2; J gene: TRBJ2-4; CDR3 protein: CASSVWEGAKNIQYF
V gene: TRBV5-1; D gene: TRBD2; J gene: TRBJ2-5; CDR3 protein: CASSLALAVQETQYF
V gene: TRBV7-2; D gene: TRBD1; J gene: TRBJ2-5; CDR3 protein: CASSLEQGGTQYF
V gene: TRBV6-1; D gene: TRBD1; J gene: TRBJ2-2; CDR3 protein: CASSEALYGTGISGELFF
V gene: TRBV5-4; D gene: TRBD2; J gene: TRBJ2-3; CDR3 protein: CASSLVAGGADTQYF
V gene: TRBV6-1; D gene: .; J gene: TRBJ2-5; CDR3 protein: CASSEFRETQYF
V gene: TRBV5-1; D gene: TRBD1; J gene: TRBJ2-1; CDR3 protein: CASSLGTVNEQFF
V gene: TRBV10-3; D gene: .; J gene: TRBJ2-7; CDR3 protein: CATNRGSSYEQYF
V gene: TRBV19; D gene: .; J gene: TRBJ1-3; CDR3 protein: CASSIGFNLASGNTIYF
V gene: TRBV5-1; D gene: TRBD1; J gene: TRBJ2-7; CDR3 protein: CASTEGGQLLQYF
V gene: TRBV5-1; D gene: .; J gene: TRBJ2-1; CDR3 protein: CASSPTSTGPNEQFF
V gene: TRBV18; D gene: TRBD1; J gene: TRBJ1-2; CDR3 protein: CASSPDRDHGYTF
V gene: TRBV30; D gene: .; J gene: TRBJ1-2; CDR3 protein: CAWSPARVYGYTF
V gene: TRBV6-1; D gene: TRBD1; J gene: TRBJ2-3; CDR3 protein: CASSGRDRVTDTQYF
V gene: TRBV6-5; D gene: .; J gene: TRBJ1-1; CDR3 protein: CASSRRTVNTEAFF
V gene: TRBV19; D gene: .; J gene: TRBJ1-2; CDR3 protein: CASSQGGANGYTF
V gene: TRBV4-1; D gene: TRBD1; J gene: TRBJ1-6; CDR3 protein: CASSQRQGISPSPLHF
V gene: TRBV2; D gene: TRBD2; J gene: TRBJ2-5; CDR3 protein: CASRSGAYQETQYF
V gene: TRBV28; D gene: TRBD1; J gene: TRBJ1-2; CDR3 protein: CASTPTGFQGAYGYTF
V gene: TRBV7-8; D gene: .; J gene: TRBJ2-2; CDR3 protein: CASSPRGGTGELFF
V gene: TRBV14; D gene: .; J gene: TRBJ2-7; CDR3 protein: CASSTYYTGQADYEQYF
V gene: TRBV2; D gene: TRBD1; J gene: TRBJ2-7; CDR3 protein: CASSFGIPGQGAYEQYF
V gene: TRBV29-1; D gene: TRBD1; J gene: TRBJ1-5; CDR3 protein: CSAKTGNDQPQHF
V gene: TRBV7-8; D gene: .; J gene: TRBJ1-4; CDR3 protein: CASSYRPRGEEKLFF
V gene: TRBV5-4; D gene: .; J gene: TRBJ2-5; CDR3 protein: CASSLVDGRTETQYF
V gene: TRBV6-5; D gene: .; J gene: TRBJ2-2; CDR3 protein: CASSRTGELFF
V gene: TRBV19; D gene: .; J gene: TRBJ2-1; CDR3 protein: CASSILPVTYNEQFF
V gene: TRBV18; D gene: .; J gene: TRBJ1-1; CDR3 protein: CASSPAENTEAFF
V gene: TRBV19; D gene: .; J gene: TRBJ1-5; CDR3 protein: CASRRGTQGNQPQHF
V gene: TRBV13; D gene: .; J gene: TRBJ2-6; CDR3 protein: CASKALGANVLTF
V gene: TRBV6-6; D gene: TRBD1; J gene: TRBJ2-5; CDR3 protein: CASRKQGVGETQYF
V gene: TRBV19; D gene: .; J gene: TRBJ1-1; CDR3 protein: CASSIGGFTEAFF
V gene: TRBV5-6; D gene: .; J gene: TRBJ1-1; CDR3 protein: CASSRGGPNTEAFF
V gene: TRBV7-8; D gene: TRBD1; J gene: TRBJ1-1; CDR3 protein: CASTQKDRGNRNTEAFF
V gene: TRBV7-2; D gene: .; J gene: TRBJ2-3; CDR3 protein: CASSFPQGSGPTDTQYF
V gene: TRBV18; D gene: TRBD2; J gene: TRBJ2-3; CDR3 protein: CASSPLLAGGTDTQYF
V gene: TRBV5-6; D gene: .; J gene: TRBJ1-3; CDR3 protein: CASSLVGVSGNTIYF
V gene: TRBV19; D gene: .; J gene: TRBJ2-7; CDR3 protein: CATKRAQSYEQYF
V gene: TRBV27; D gene: .; J gene: TRBJ1-1; CDR3 protein: CASSVGARFWNTEAFF
V gene: TRBV10-3; D gene: .; J gene: TRBJ2-1; CDR3 protein: CAMRTDSSYNEQFF
V gene: TRBV11-2; D gene: TRBD1; J gene: TRBJ2-7; CDR3 protein: CASSSYRDRGYYEQYF
V gene: TRBV7-2; D gene: .; J gene: TRBJ1-5; CDR3 protein: CASSLEKASNQPQHF
V gene: TRBV27; D gene: .; J gene: TRBJ1-6; CDR3 protein: CASSLLTVKNSPLHF
V gene: TRBV29-1; D gene: .; J gene: TRBJ2-2; CDR3 protein: CSGSGTDYTGELFF
V gene: TRBV7-2; D gene: .; J gene: TRBJ1-3; CDR3 protein: CASRLQTRTDSGNTIYF
V gene: TRBV10-3; D gene: .; J gene: TRBJ2-3; CDR3 protein: CAISESIGGPSTDTQYF
V gene: TRBV7-9; D gene: .; J gene: TRBJ1-2; CDR3 protein: CASSTLRGQNLRGYTF
V gene: TRBV5-4; D gene: .; J gene: TRBJ1-2; CDR3 protein: CASSLEQGYGYTF
V gene: TRBV9; D gene: .; J gene: TRBJ2-5; CDR3 protein: CASSVDGSETQYF
V gene: TRBV9; D gene: .; J gene: TRBJ2-5; CDR3 protein: CASSVGTRTTQETQYF
V gene: TRBV7-9; D gene: TRBD1; J gene: TRBJ1-1; CDR3 protein: CASSAGGQMNTEAFF
V gene: TRBV18; D gene: TRBD2; J gene: TRBJ2-7; CDR3 protein: CASSPTGSGGGEQYF
V gene: TRBV29-1; D gene: TRBD1; J gene: TRBJ2-3; CDR3 protein: CSVEKGQSLIHTQYF
V gene: TRBV29-1; D gene: .; J gene: TRBJ2-6; CDR3 protein: CSVLKGPGANVLTF
V gene: TRBV18; D gene: TRBD1; J gene: TRBJ2-7; CDR3 protein: CASSLTSDRVHEQYF
V gene: TRBV5-6; D gene: TRBD2; J gene: TRBJ2-5; CDR3 protein: CASRQGTILQETQYF
V gene: TRBV6-4; D gene: .; J gene: TRBJ1-6; CDR3 protein: CASSAILYNSPLHF
V gene: TRBV23-1; D gene: .; J gene: TRBJ1-4; CDR3 protein: CASLDTALTNEKLFF
V gene: TRBV7-9; D gene: TRBD1; J gene: TRBJ1-4; CDR3 protein: CASSPGTVLNEKLFF
V gene: TRBV9; D gene: .; J gene: TRBJ1-4; CDR3 protein: CASSVDGGNEKLFF